Listed below are T cell receptor beta chains from one sample, sequenced in a study of T-cell reconstitution after alpha-beta-depleted transplantation in children. From the PCR reads, TCRdb called clonotypes with MiXCR, one entry per CDR3 protein. The data show about 540,000 distinct CDR3 sequences, 15% to 20% seen once. The input for sequencing was PBMCs from the stem cell graft donor, taken from the stem cell graft. Receptor source: a human donor who donated a stem cell graft to a child with acute lymphoblastic leukemia. Both conserved end residues are part of each CDR3.

cdr3_length v_call cdr3_aa
14 TRBV19 CASRERQPNTEAFF
15 TRBV20-1 CCASTWAGPRKTQYF
16 TRBV5-1 CASSLAERGPRTEAFF
15 TRBV7-9 CASRRDTNRRGSLHF
16 TRBV6-5 CASSYGLPSGITEAFF
16 TRBV9 CASSFYGLAGDNEQFF
15 TRBV5-8 CASNKWVSSYNEQFF
16 TRBV4-1 CASSPITTGAGETQYF
14 TRBV20-1 CSARDRSQGREAFF
15 TRBV6-1 CASSEGTASSYEQYF
15 TRBV19 CASSIGIGLVHEQYF
15 TRBV18 CASSPHQGADQPQHF
15 TRBV20-1 CSAPEIGAKRETQYF
13 TRBV5-1 CASSSYISYEQYF
15 TRBV11-2 CASSSARTGAYEQYF
15 TRBV7-9 CASSLEGSSNQPQHF
12 TRBV29-1 CSAQGQGPEQYF
16 TRBV20-1 CSANKGLALSYNEQFF
15 TRBV28 CASRGADRPNTEAFF
15 TRBV27 CASSSDRDLGTEAFF
12 TRBV7-9 CASSLVGHEQFF
12 TRBV5-6 CASSLERYGYTF
12 TRBV18 CASSPQPGELFF
13 TRBV5-6 CASSLYRGTEAFF
15 TRBV6-1 CASSPAGLSRATIYF
13 TRBV6-5 CASSPQGLYEQYF